In its sample, the clone carrying this TCR beta chain was seen a few times. Its antigen is not identified. Through a sample-barcoded 5' primer and a J-beta primer mix, a second PCR was run for roughly 6 to 11 cycles. A template-switch adaptor with 12 random nucleotides tagged each cDNA molecule. TCRdb reprocessed the 5' RACE reads via MiXCR and lists one record per CDR3 protein. The table shows approximately 1.5 million distinct CDR3 sequences, with about 35% occurring only once. Germline V gene data show CDR1 as SEHNR and CDR2 as FQNEAQ (reference sequence). This CDR3 spans 16 amino acids. V was pared by 4 bases and J by 2 bases, with 18 bases between. The sample originates from a study of blood T cells in healthy people across ages. Study-level points and caveats: The study found more naive CD4+ cells and higher diversity in long-lived than aged donors. The recorded TCR beta diversity per million T cells decreased in a roughly linear manner with age.

A minimum of 6 micrograms of total RNA was extracted per sample. The specimen sequenced was blood. The V call is TRBV7-9, the J call TRBJ2-7; D might be TRBD1 (5 bases). This receptor was taken from a woman younger than 45 in good health. The CDR3 nucleotides are TGTGCCAGCAGCTCTGATATACAGGTCCGGCCCTACGAGCAGTACTTC. It specifies CASSSDIQVRPYEQYF.